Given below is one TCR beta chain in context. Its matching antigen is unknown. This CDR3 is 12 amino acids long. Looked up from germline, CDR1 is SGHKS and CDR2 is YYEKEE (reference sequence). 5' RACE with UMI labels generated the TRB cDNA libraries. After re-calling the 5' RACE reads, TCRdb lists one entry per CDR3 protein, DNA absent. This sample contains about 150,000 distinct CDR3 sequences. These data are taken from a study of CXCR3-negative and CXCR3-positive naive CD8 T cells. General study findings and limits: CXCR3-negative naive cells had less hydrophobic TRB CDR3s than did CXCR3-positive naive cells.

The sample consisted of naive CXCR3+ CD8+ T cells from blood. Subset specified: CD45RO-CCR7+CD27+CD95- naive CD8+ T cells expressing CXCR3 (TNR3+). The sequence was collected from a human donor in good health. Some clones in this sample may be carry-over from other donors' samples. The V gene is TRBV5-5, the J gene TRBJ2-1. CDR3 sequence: CASRLLLNEQFF.